The next 26 T cell receptor beta chains were all read from a single sample in a study of T cell repertoires in cytomegalovirus infection. The antigens of these receptors remain unknown. TCRdb re-called the reads with MiXCR, one entry per CDR3 protein. Here the sample spans 26,000 or so distinct CDR3 sequences, approximately 18% being singletons. Sequences were derived from CD8+ T cells from cultured PBMCs, sampled from culture after CMV antigen stimulation. The receptor source for this set is a human donor in good health (CMV status not recorded). Some clones in this sample may be carry-over from other donors' samples.

The V and J genes are TRBV7-3 and TRBJ2-7; 10 bases match TRBD1. Germline V gene data show CDR1 as SGHTA and CDR2 as FQGTGA. V trimming: 4 bases; J trimming: 5 bases; junction bases outside the gene matches: 8. This CDR3 is 15 amino acids long. In nucleotides, the CDR3 is TGTGCCAGCAGCTCGTCCGGGACAGGGGCCAACGAGCAGTACTTC. Its translation is CASSSSGTGANEQYF. The entire variable domain, with the rest obtained from reference TRBV7-3 and TRBJ2-7, is as follows: GAGVSQTPSNKVTEKGKYVELRCDPISGHTALYWYRQSLGQGPEFLIYFQGTGAADDSGLPNDRFFAVRPEGSVSTLKIQRTERGDSAVYLCASSSSGTGANEQYFGPGTRLTVT.

This clonotype was observed a few times. The chain has TRBV28 and TRBJ2-1; 10 nucleotides align to TRBD2. Trimming cost V 5 bases and J 3 bases; bases outside gene matches: 10. This CDR3 spans 17 amino acids. Germline assignment: CDR1 MDHEN and CDR2 SYDVKM. The CDR3 nucleotides read TGTGCCAGCAGTGCCCCACTAGCGGGGACCCTCTACAATGAGCAGTTCTTC. Its protein is CASSAPLAGTLYNEQFF.

The genes are TRBV7-2 and TRBJ2-7, with 8 bases fitting TRBD2. The CDR3 contains 17 residues. J was trimmed by 2 bases and V by 3 bases; bases with no gene match: 12. Germline V CDR1 and CDR2: SGHTA, FQGNSA. The CDR3 region has the DNA TGTGCCAGCAGCTTGAACCCTGTGGCTAGCGGGCCCTACGAGCAGTACTTC. Amino acid sequence: CASSLNPVASGPYEQYF.

This clonotype was detected ten times or more. The chain joins TRBV7-2 to TRBJ2-7; 8 bases agree with TRBD1. CDR1 SGHTA and CDR2 FQGNSA come from the germline V gene. With V trimmed by 1 base and J by 2 bases, 4 bases remained unmatched. The CDR3 is 15 amino acids. CDR3 amino acids: CASSLEVTGAYEQYF. The CDR3 DNA reads as TGTGCCAGCAGCTTAGAGGTGACAGGGGCCTACGAGCAGTACTTC.

This clonotype has only a few counts. The rearrangement links TRBV20-1 to TRBJ1-2, with TRBD1 identical over 9 bases. Per germline, CDR1 DFQATT and CDR2 SNEGSKA (reference sequence). After removal of 0 bases from V and 5 bases from J, the junction contained 7 bases not matched to a gene. The CDR3 has 15 amino acids. The CDR3 region has the DNA TGCAGTGCTAGAGATTACGACAGGGGGGGATATGGCTACACCTTC. Translation gives CSARDYDRGGYGYTF.

This rearrangement joins TRBV6-5 to TRBJ2-5; TRBD2 aligns across 8 bases. Germline-derived CDR1 and CDR2 are MNHEY and SVGAGI. Trimming removed 6 bases from V and 8 bases from J; junction bases left unmatched: 14. This CDR3 comprises 15 residues. The CDR3 nucleotides read TGTGCCAGCAGCCGGGACGGGACTAGATCTTCTACCCAGTACTTC. Translation: CASSRDGTRSSTQYF.

This chain uses TRBV10-1 with TRBJ2-5; 8 bases are shared with TRBD1. With 3 bases clipped from V and 3 bases from J, the junction kept 6 bases outside the gene matches. The germline V gene encodes CDR1 WNHNN and CDR2 SYGVQD (reference sequence). The CDR3 has 15 amino acids. The CDR3 protein is CASSDQRTGKETQYF. CDR3 DNA: TGCGCCAGCAGTGACCAGAGGACAGGGAAAGAGACCCAGTACTTC.

On this clonotype itself: One junction end does not reproduce the germline sequence, and a read error may be involved. In DNA, the CDR3 is TGTGCTAGTGGCTTGGGGGTCCGCAATCAGCCCCAGCATTTT. Residues: CASGLGVRNQPQHF. The chain is built from TRBV12-5 and TRBJ1-5, with a possible D match to TRBD1 (5 bases). The germline V gene encodes CDR1 LGHNT and CDR2 FRNRAP. CDR3 length: 14 amino acids.

The chain recombines TRBV27 with TRBJ1-4, with D possibly TRBD1 on 5 matching bases. This CDR3 has 14 residues. Per the germline V gene, CDR1 is MNHEY and CDR2 is SMNVEV (reference sequence). Trimming took off 6 bases at V and 7 bases at J, with 15 bases between the two ends. This CDR3 reads CASSPTQGAEKLFF. In DNA form, the CDR3 reads TGTGCCAGCAGCCCGACACAAGGGGCTGAAAAACTGTTTTTT.

This clonotype occurred a few times. This chain uses TRBV11-2 with TRBJ2-1, with D possibly being TRBD1 (6 bases). Trimming left V 5 bases short and J 9 bases short, with 20 bases between. Germline CDR1 reads SGHAT; CDR2 reads FQNNGV. There are 15 residues in the CDR3. The CDR3 loop reads CASSPISMGAGEQFF. The CDR3 region has the DNA TGTGCCAGCAGCCCTATTAGCATGGGGGCGGGTGAGCAGTTCTTC. The full variable domain, completed using reference TRBV11-2 and TRBJ2-1, is EAGVAQSPRYKIIEKRQSVAFWCNPISGHATLYWYQQILGQGPKLLIQFQNNGVVDDSQLPKDRFSAERLKGVDSTLKIQPAKLEDSAVYLCASSPISMGAGEQFFGPGTRLTVL.

The chain recombines TRBV7-8 with TRBJ2-1; 9 bases line up with TRBD2. The CDR3 runs to 15 residues. CDR1 and CDR2 (germline): SGHVS, FQNEAQ. V dropped 0 bases and J dropped 7; count of bases not matched to a gene: 4. CDR3 sequence (DNA): TGTGCCAGCAGCTTAGCGAGCGGGAGGTGGAATGAGCAGTTCTTC. It is translated as CASSLASGRWNEQFF.

This clonotype came up a few times. V usage is TRBV10-3 and J usage is TRBJ2-7, with TRBD1 identical over 7 bases. The germline V gene encodes CDR1 ENHRY and CDR2 SYGVKD. The V segment lost 10 bases and the J segment 1 base; nucleotides outside the gene matches: 4. CDR3 length: 12 amino acids. CDR3 residues: CATQGESYEQYF. Here the CDR3 DNA reads TGTGCCACCCAGGGGGAATCCTACGAGCAGTACTTC.

The genes are TRBV20-1 and TRBJ2-1; D is undetermined. The CDR3 sequence is 14 residues long. Trimming removed 0 bases from V and 7 bases from J, with 13 bases in between. Per the germline V gene, CDR1 is DFQATT and CDR2 is SNEGSKA (reference sequence). In nucleotides, the CDR3 is TGCAGTGCTAGAGATATGGACGGACCAAATGAGCAGTTCTTC. Protein: CSARDMDGPNEQFF.

The V call is TRBV12-3 or TRBV12-4, the J call TRBJ2-1, with 7 bases aligning to TRBD1. V dropped 8 bases and J dropped 5; count of bases not matched to a gene: 9. CDR3 length: 14 residues. CDR3 region: CASVVDRENNEQFF. In DNA form, the CDR3 reads TGTGCCAGCGTCGTCGACAGGGAAAACAATGAGCAGTTCTTC.

The chain joins TRBV20-1 to TRBJ2-1, with TRBD1 matching over 10 bases. Trimming took 2 bases from V and 8 from J; bases not matched to a gene: 9. The V gene's germline CDR1 is DFQATT and CDR2 SNEGSKA (reference sequence). The CDR3 is 15 residues long. CDR3 nucleotides: TGCAGTGCTAGACCAGGACAGGGGGTTTCCTATGAGCAGTTCTTC. It yields the protein CSARPGQGVSYEQFF.

V and J are TRBV6-1 and TRBJ2-1; D gene ambiguous. V was trimmed by 4 bases and J by 9 bases, leaving 13 bases between them. Per the germline V gene, CDR1 is MNHNS and CDR2 is SASEGT. This CDR3 region has 13 residues. CDR3: CASSVGERSEQFF. The CDR3 coding sequence is TGTGCCAGCAGTGTGGGTGAAAGGAGTGAGCAGTTCTTC.

On this clonotype itself: This could be a read error, since a much larger clone is one nucleotide away. The chain uses TRBV7-9 and TRBJ1-6, with TRBD1 identical over 9 bases. The CDR3 spans 14 residues. The germline V gene has CDR1 SEHNR and CDR2 FQNEAQ (reference sequence). The CDR3 DNA follows: TGTGTCAGCAGCACCCGGACAGGGGACTCACCCCTCCACTTT. This encodes CVSSTRTGDSPLHF. The entire variable domain, with the rest obtained from reference TRBV7-9 and TRBJ1-6, is as follows: DTGVSQNPRHKITKRGQNVTFRCDPISEHNRLYWYRQTLGQGPEFLTYFQNEAQLEKSRLLSDRFSAERPKGSFSTLEIQRTEQGDSAMYLCVSSTRTGDSPLHFGNGTRLTVT.

The table lists this clonotype with a few counts. The chain employs TRBV5-6 and TRBJ2-1; TRBD2 matches 7 bases. The junction had 23 bases not matched to a gene; V was cut back by 8 bases and J by 3 bases. This CDR3 spans 19 amino acids. The germline CDR1 and CDR2 sequences are SGHDT and YYEEEE. In nucleotides, the CDR3 is TGTGCCAGTAATGTTGGGGCTCCTCAGGCCCGGGGGGACTACAATGAGCAGTTCTTC. Its protein product is CASNVGAPQARGDYNEQFF.

The V and J genes are TRBV7-9 and TRBJ2-2; 12 nucleotides agree with TRBD2. CDR3 length: 15 amino acids. CDR1 is SEHNR and CDR2 is FQNEAQ in the germline V gene (reference sequence). V gave up 5 bases and J gave up 5 bases; unmatched junction bases: 3. The CDR3 sequence is CASSVTSGGTGELFF. The DNA for the CDR3 is TGTGCCAGCAGCGTTACTAGCGGGGGGACCGGGGAGCTGTTTTTT. The full variable domain, in which reference TRBV7-9 and TRBJ2-2 provide the parts outside the CDR3, is DTGVSQNPRHKITKRGQNVTFRCDPISEHNRLYWYRQTLGQGPEFLTYFQNEAQLEKSRLLSDRFSAERPKGSFSTLEIQRTEQGDSAMYLCASSVTSGGTGELFFGEGSRLTVL.

There are many counts of this clonotype. The genes are TRBV7-8 and TRBJ2-2, with no clear D. The CDR3 extends over 15 amino acids. Germline lookup yields CDR1 SGHVS and CDR2 FQNEAQ. The V end lost 1 base, the J end lost 0 bases, and 6 bases lay between the germline ends. This chain's CDR3 is CASSLVVANTGELFF. The CDR3 region has the DNA TGTGCCAGCAGCTTAGTAGTCGCGAACACCGGGGAGCTGTTTTTT.

There are many counts of this clonotype. The chain links TRBV7-8 to TRBJ2-2, with D perhaps TRBD1 (7 bases). Germline V CDR1 and CDR2: SGHVS, FQNEAQ. There are 14 residues in the CDR3. Trimming removed 3 bases at V and 3 bases at J, with 8 bases between. CDR3 sequence: CASSFRGDTGELFF. Written as DNA, the CDR3 is TGTGCCAGCAGCTTCAGGGGGGACACCGGGGAGCTGTTTTTT. The complete variable domain, with remaining parts taken from reference TRBV7-8 and TRBJ2-2, reads GAGVSQSPRYKVAKRGQDVALRCDPISGHVSLFWYQQALGQGPEFLTYFQNEAQLDKSGLPSDRFFAERPEGSVSTLKIQRTQQEDSAVYLCASSFRGDTGELFFGEGSRLTVL.

This chain connects TRBV28 to TRBJ2-7, with no clear D. The CDR3 runs 13 residues. CDR1 is MDHEN and CDR2 is SYDVKM in the germline V gene. Deletions cut 6 bases from V and 2 bases from J, with 11 bases between. CDR3: CASRTGVAYEQYF. In nucleotides, the CDR3 is TGTGCCAGCAGAACCGGAGTTGCCTACGAGCAGTACTTC.

This clonotype has a handful of counts. This chain joins TRBV7-2 and TRBJ2-1, with 8 bases matching TRBD2. V lost 0 bases and J lost 9; bases outside the gene matches: 10. CDR3 size: 16 residues. Per germline, CDR1 SGHTA and CDR2 FQGNSA. CDR3 amino acids: CASSLALSGRNSEQFF. As DNA, the CDR3 is TGTGCCAGCAGCTTAGCCCTCAGCGGGAGAAATAGTGAGCAGTTCTTC.

This clonotype was seen a few times. The CDR3 here is CASSSQLDSHEDNYGYTF. As DNA, the CDR3 is TGTGCCAGTAGTTCACAACTGGACTCCCACGAGGATAACTATGGCTACACCTTC. This rearrangement joins TRBV19 to TRBJ1-2; D uncertain. V was shortened by 5 bases and J by 1 base, with 23 bases between the two germline ends. This CDR3 contains 18 residues. CDR1 and CDR2 (germline): LNHDA, SQIVND (reference sequence).

This chain connects TRBV28 to TRBJ2-5; 7 bases match TRBD1. Trimming removed 6 bases from V and 5 bases from J; junction bases left unmatched: 9. This CDR3 has 14 residues. Germline CDR1 is MDHEN and CDR2 is SYDVKM. The CDR3 protein is CASSVGQLLETQYF. The CDR3 coding sequence is TGTGCCAGCAGCGTGGGACAGTTGCTTGAGACCCAGTACTTC. Full variable domain (rest looked up from reference TRBV28 and TRBJ2-5): DVKVTQSSRYLVKRTGEKVFLECVQDMDHENMFWYRQDPGLGLRLIYFSYDVKMKEKGDIPEGYSVSREKKERFSLILESASTNQTSMYLCASSVGQLLETQYFGPGTRLLVL.

This clonotype was seen more than once but under ten times. The chain links TRBV7-9 to TRBJ1-1; D is possibly TRBD1 (5 bases). With 4 bases removed from V and 4 bases from J, the gap between germline ends came to 16 bases. CDR3 size: 15 residues. Germline assignment: CDR1 SEHNR and CDR2 FQNEAQ (reference sequence). The CDR3 DNA is TGTGCCAGCAGCTCGGTAACAGGAATTGGCACTGAAGCTTTCTTT. Translated, it gives CASSSVTGIGTEAFF.